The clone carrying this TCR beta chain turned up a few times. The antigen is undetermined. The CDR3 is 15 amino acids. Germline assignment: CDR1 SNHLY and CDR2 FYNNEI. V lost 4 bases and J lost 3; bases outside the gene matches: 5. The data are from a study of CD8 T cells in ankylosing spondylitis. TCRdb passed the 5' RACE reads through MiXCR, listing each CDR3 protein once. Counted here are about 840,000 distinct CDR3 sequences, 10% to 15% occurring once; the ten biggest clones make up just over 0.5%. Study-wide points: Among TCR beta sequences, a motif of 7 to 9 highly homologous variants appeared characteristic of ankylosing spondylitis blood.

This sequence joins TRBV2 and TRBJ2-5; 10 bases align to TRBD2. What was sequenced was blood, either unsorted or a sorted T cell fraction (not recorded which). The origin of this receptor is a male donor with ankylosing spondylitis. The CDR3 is CASSARLAGEETQYF. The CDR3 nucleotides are TGTGCCAGCAGTGCGCGGCTAGCGGGGGAAGAGACCCAGTACTTC. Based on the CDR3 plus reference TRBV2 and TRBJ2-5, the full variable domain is EPEVTQTPSHQVTQMGQEVILRCVPISNHLYFYWYRQILGQKVEFLVSFYNNEISEKSEIFDDQFSVERPDGSNFTLKIRSTKLEDSAMYFCASSARLAGEETQYFGPGTRLLVL.